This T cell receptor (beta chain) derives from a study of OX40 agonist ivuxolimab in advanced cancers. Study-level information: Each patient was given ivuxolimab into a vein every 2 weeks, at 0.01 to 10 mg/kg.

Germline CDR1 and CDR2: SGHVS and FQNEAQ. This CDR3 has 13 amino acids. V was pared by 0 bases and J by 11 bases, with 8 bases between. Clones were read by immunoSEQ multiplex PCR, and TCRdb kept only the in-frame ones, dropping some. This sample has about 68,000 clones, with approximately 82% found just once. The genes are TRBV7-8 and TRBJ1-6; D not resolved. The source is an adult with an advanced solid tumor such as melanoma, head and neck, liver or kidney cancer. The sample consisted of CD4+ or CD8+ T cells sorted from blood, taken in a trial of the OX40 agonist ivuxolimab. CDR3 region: CASSLARVAPLHF. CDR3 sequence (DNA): TGTGCCAGCAGCTTAGCGCGGGTGGCACCCCTCCACTTT.